This T cell receptor (beta chain) derives from a study of blood T cells in healthy people across ages. CDR1 SGHRS and CDR2 YFSETQ come from the germline V gene. Trimming took 4 bases from V and 4 from J, leaving 12 bases between them. The CDR3 spans 15 residues. Sample-barcoded 5' priming and a J-beta primer mix drove a second PCR of roughly 6 to 12 cycles. Through a template-switch adaptor with 12 random nucleotides, each cDNA molecule received a tag. From the 5' RACE reads, TCRdb called clonotypes with MiXCR, one entry per CDR3 protein. The data hold just under 550,000 distinct CDR3 sequences, with 24% observed a single time. This clonotype was counted many times. These data were also filed under a second study, of T cells of mothers and their children.

Sequencing used blood. The clonotype originates from a boy aged 10-17 years in good health. This chain joins TRBV5-1 and TRBJ2-6, with a weak D call TRBD2 (5 bases). The CDR3 DNA sequence: TGCGCCAGCAGCCCAGGACTCGCGGGGGCCAACGTCCTGACTTTC. It encodes CASSPGLAGANVLTF.